These 3 T cell receptor beta chains were sequenced from one sample in a study of shared clonotypes between healthy human individuals. CD45RO-negative cells were positively selected for CCR7, leaving out terminally differentiated effector memory CD45RA+ cells. Sequencing was performed with immunoSEQ multiplex PCR; in TCRdb, only in-frame clones are kept and a portion is missing. This sample carries about 2.1 million clones, about 92% of them seen once, and the ten largest clones take under 2%. Sequencing used naive CD8+ T cells from PBMCs. The receptors derive from a man between 18 and 29 years old in good health. Some clones in this sample may be carry-over from other donors' samples.

The V call is TRBV7-3, the J call TRBJ2-1; 7 bases are a match to TRBD2. The germline V gene has CDR1 SGHTA and CDR2 FQGTGA. The V and J ends lost 5 bases and 0 bases, in that order; junction bases with no gene match: 7. The CDR3 sequence is 16 residues long. Here the CDR3 DNA reads TGTGCCAGCAGCAAGTTCGGCGGGAGCTCCTACAATGAGCAGTTCTTC. Translating gives CASSKFGGSSYNEQFF. The full variable domain, its missing parts supplied by reference TRBV7-3 and TRBJ2-1, is GAGVSQTPSNKVTEKGKYVELRCDPISGHTALYWYRQSLGQGPEFLIYFQGTGAADDSGLPNDRFFAVRPEGSVSTLKIQRTERGDSAVYLCASSKFGGSSYNEQFFGPGTRLTVL.

The chain joins TRBV19 to TRBJ2-1; TRBD1 matches at 8 bases. The trim removed 2 bases at V and 4 bases at J, leaving 4 bases unmatched. This CDR3 comprises 15 residues. Germline lookup yields CDR1 LNHDA and CDR2 SQIVND (reference sequence). CDR3 sequence: CASSITGGQYNEQFF. For the CDR3, the DNA is TGTGCCAGTAGTATAACAGGGGGGCAATACAATGAGCAGTTCTTC.

This clone was counted only a few times. Other nucleotide sequences in the sample specify the same CDR3. The chain joins TRBV10-3 to TRBJ2-7; D not resolved. The CDR3 sequence is 11 residues long. The V gene's germline CDR1 is ENHRY and CDR2 SYGVKD. V gave up 3 bases and J gave up 3 bases, with 3 bases separating them. For the CDR3, the DNA is TGTGCCATCAGTGACAGCTACGAGCAGTACTTC. Translating it yields CAISDSYEQYF.